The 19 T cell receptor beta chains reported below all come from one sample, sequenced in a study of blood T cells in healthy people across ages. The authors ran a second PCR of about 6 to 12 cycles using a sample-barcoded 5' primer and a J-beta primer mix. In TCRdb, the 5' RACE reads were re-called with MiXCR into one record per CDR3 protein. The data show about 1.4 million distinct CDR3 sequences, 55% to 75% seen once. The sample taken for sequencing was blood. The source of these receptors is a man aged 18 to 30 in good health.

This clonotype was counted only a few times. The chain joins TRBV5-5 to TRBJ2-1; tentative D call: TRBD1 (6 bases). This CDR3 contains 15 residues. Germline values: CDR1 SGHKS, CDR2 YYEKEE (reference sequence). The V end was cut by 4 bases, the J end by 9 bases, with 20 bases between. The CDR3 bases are TGTGCCAGCAGCAAGGAGGTGGGACACTACGTTGAGCAGTTCTTC. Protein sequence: CASSKEVGHYVEQFF.

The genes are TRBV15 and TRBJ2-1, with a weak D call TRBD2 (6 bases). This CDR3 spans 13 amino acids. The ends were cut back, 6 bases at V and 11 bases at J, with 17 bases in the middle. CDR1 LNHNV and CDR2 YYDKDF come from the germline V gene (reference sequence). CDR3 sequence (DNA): TGTGCCACCAGTCCGAAGTGGGGGGTTCAGCAGTTCTTC. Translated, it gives CATSPKWGVQQFF.

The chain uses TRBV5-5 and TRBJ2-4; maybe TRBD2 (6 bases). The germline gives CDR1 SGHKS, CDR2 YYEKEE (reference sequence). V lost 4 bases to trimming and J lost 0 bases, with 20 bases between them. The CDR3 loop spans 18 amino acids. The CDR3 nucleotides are TGTGCCAGCAGCCCGGAGGGCAGACCCACTCTAGCCAAAAACATTCAGTACTTC. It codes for CASSPEGRPTLAKNIQYF.

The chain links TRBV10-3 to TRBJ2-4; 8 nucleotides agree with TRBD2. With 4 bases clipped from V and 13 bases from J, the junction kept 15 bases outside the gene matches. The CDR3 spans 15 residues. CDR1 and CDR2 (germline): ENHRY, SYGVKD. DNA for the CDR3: TGTGCCATCAGTGCCCCCGGGACTAGATATGAGGCCCAGTACTTC. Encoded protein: CAISAPGTRYEAQYF.

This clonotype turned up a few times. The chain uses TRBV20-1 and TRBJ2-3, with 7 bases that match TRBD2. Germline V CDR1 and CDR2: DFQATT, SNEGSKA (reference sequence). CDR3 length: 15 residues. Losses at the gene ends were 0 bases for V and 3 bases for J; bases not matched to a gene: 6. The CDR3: CSARDLGEGTDTQYF. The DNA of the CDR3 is TGCAGTGCTAGAGATTTGGGGGAGGGGACAGATACGCAGTATTTT.

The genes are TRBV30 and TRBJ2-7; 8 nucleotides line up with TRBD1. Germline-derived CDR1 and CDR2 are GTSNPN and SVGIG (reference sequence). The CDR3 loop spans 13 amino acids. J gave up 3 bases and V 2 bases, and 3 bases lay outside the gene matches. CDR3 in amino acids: CAWSPGGHYEQYF. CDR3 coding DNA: TGTGCCTGGAGTCCAGGGGGCCACTACGAGCAGTACTTC.

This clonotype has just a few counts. The CDR3 loop reads CAISDVVATSSYNEQFF. Written as DNA, the CDR3 is TGTGCCATCAGTGACGTGGTAGCTACGAGCTCCTACAATGAGCAGTTCTTC. The chain couples TRBV10-3 to TRBJ2-1; D is undetermined. Germline V gene lookup returns CDR1 ENHRY and CDR2 SYGVKD. V shed 3 bases and J shed 0 bases, with 15 bases lying between them. This CDR3 contains 17 residues.

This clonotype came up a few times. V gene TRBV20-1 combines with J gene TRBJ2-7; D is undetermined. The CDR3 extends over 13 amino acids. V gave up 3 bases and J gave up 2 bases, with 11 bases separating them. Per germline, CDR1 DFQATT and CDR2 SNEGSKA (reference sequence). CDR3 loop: CSARSRVPYEQYF. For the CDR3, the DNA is TGCAGTGCTAGGTCCCGGGTCCCCTACGAGCAGTACTTC.

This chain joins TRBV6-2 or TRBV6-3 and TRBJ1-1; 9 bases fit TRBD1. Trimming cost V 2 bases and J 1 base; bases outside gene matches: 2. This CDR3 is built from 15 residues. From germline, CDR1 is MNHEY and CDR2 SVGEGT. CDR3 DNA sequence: TGTGCCAGCAGTTACAACAGGGGGCCGAACACTGAAGCTTTCTTT. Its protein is CASSYNRGPNTEAFF.

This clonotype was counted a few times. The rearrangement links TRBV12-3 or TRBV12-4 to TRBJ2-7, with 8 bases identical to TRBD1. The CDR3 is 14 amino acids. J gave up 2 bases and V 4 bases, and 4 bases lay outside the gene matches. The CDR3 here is CASSSRGLPYEQYF. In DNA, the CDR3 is TGTGCCAGCAGTTCCAGGGGGCTACCCTACGAGCAGTACTTC.

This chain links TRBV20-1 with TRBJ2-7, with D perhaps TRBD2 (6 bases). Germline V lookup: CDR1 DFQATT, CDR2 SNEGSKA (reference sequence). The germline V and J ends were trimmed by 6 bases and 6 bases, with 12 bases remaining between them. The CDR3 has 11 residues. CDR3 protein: CSAPTSIEQYF. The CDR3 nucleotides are TGCAGTGCCCCGACTAGTATCGAGCAGTACTTC.

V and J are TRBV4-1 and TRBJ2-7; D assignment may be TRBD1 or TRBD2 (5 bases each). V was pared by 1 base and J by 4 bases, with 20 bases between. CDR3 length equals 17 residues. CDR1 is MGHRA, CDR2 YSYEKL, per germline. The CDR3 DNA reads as TGCGCCAGCAGCCAAGGTTCCTGGGACGGAAGATCTTACGAGCAGTACTTC. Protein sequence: CASSQGSWDGRSYEQYF.

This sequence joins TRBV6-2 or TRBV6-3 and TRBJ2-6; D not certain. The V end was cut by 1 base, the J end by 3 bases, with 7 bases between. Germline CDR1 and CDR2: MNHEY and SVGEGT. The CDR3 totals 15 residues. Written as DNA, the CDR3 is TGTGCCAGCAGTTACTTAGGGCATGGGGCCAACGTCCTGACTTTC. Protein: CASSYLGHGANVLTF.

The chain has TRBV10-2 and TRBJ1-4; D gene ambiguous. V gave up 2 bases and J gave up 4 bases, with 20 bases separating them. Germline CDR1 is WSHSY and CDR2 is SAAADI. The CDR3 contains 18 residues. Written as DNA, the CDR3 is TGCGCCAGCAGTGAGAATAAATTGGTCACAACCTTTAATGAAAAACTGTTTTTT. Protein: CASSENKLVTTFNEKLFF.

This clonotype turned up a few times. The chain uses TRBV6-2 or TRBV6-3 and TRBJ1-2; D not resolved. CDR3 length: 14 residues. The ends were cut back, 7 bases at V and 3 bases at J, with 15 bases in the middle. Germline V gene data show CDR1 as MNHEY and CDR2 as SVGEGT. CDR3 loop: CASTIDMPDYGYTF. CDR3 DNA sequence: TGTGCCAGCACGATAGACATGCCCGACTATGGCTACACCTTC.

This CDR3 reads CASSLGRGTGINEKLFF. CDR3 coding DNA: TGTGCCAGCAGCTTAGGAAGAGGAACAGGCATAAATGAAAAACTGTTTTTT. V and J are TRBV7-9 and TRBJ1-4; D might be TRBD1 (5 bases). Trimming shortened V by 1 base and J by 5 bases, and 17 bases separated the two germline ends. CDR1 and CDR2 (germline): SEHNR, FQNEAQ (reference sequence). The CDR3 has 17 amino acids.

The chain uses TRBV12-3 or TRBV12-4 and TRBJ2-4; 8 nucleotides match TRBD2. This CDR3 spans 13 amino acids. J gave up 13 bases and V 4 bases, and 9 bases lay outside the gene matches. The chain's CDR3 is CASSYGGVDEQYF. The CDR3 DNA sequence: TGTGCCAGCAGTTACGGGGGGGTGGATGAGCAGTACTTC.

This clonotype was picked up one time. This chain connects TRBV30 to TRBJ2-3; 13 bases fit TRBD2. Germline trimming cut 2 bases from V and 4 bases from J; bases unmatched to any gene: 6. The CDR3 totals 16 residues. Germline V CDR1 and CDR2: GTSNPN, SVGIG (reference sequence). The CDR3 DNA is TGTGCCTGGAGTTTGACTAGCGGGAGGAGGGCAGATACGCAGTATTTT. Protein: CAWSLTSGRRADTQYF.

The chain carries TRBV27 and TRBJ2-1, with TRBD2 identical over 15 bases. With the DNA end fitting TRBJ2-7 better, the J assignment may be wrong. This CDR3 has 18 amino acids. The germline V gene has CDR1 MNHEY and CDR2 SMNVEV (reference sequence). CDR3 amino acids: CASKLGLAGGSKYNEQYF. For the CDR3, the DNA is TGTGCCAGCAAGCTCGGACTAGCGGGGGGGTCAAAATACAATGAGCAGTACTTC.